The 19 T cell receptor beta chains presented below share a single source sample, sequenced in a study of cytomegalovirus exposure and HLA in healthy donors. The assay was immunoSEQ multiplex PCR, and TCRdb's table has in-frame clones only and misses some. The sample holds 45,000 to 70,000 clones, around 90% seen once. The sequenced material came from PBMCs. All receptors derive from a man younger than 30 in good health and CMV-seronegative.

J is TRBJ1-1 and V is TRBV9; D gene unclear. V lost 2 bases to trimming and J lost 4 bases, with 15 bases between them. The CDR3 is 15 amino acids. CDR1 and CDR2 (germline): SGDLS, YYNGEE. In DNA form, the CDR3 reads TGTGCCAGCAGCGTTGTCATGGCCGGGTTCACTGAAGCTTTCTTT. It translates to CASSVVMAGFTEAFF.

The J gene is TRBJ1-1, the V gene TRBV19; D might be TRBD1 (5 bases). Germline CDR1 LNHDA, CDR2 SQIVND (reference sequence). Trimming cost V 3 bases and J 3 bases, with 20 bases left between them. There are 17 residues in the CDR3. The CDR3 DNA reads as TGTGCCAGTAGTATTTTCCAGGGATGGGGCAAGGACACTGAAGCTTTCTTT. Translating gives CASSIFQGWGKDTEAFF.

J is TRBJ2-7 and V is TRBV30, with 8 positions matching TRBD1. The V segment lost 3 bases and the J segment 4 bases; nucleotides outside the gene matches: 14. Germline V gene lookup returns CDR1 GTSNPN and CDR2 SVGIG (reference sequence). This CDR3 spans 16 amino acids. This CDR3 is CAWSAYIWDRRYEQYF. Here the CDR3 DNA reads TGTGCCTGGAGCGCATACATCTGGGACAGGAGATACGAGCAGTACTTC.

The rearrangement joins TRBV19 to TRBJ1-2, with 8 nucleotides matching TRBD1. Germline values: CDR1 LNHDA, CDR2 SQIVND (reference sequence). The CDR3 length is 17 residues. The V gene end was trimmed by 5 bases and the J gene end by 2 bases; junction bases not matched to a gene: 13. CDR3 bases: TGTGCCAGTAGTGTACCAGGGGGCGCAACGGGGAACTATGGCTACACCTTC. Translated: CASSVPGGATGNYGYTF.

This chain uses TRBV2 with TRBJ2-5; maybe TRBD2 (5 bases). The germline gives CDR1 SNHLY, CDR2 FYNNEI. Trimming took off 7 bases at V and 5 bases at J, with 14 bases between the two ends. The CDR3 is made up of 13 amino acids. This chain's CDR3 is CASKGDYRETQYF. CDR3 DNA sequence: TGTGCCAGCAAGGGCGACTACCGCGAGACCCAGTACTTC. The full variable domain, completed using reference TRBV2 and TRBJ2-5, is EPEVTQTPSHQVTQMGQEVILRCVPISNHLYFYWYRQILGQKVEFLVSFYNNEISEKSEIFDDQFSVERPDGSNFTLKIRSTKLEDSAMYFCASKGDYRETQYFGPGTRLLVL.

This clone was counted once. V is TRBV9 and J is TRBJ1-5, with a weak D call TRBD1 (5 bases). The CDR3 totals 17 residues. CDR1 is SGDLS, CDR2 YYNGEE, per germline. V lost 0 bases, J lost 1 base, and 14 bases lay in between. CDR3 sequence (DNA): TGTGCCAGCAGCGTAGTTGGCCGGGGGAAGAGCAATCAGCCCCAGCATTTT. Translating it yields CASSVVGRGKSNQPQHF.

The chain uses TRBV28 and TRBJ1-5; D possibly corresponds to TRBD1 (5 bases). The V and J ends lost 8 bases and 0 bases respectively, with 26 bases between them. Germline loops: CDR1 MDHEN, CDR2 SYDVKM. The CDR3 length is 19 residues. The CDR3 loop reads CASGILHGAASYSNQPQHF. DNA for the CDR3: TGTGCCAGCGGAATACTACATGGGGCTGCCTCATATAGCAATCAGCCCCAGCATTTT.

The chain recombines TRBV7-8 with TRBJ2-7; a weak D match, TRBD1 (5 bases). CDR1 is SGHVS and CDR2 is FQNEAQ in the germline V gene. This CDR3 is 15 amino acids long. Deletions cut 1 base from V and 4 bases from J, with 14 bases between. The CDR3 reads CASSLDQGNPYEQYF. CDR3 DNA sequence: TGTGCCAGCAGCTTAGATCAGGGAAACCCGTACGAGCAGTACTTC.

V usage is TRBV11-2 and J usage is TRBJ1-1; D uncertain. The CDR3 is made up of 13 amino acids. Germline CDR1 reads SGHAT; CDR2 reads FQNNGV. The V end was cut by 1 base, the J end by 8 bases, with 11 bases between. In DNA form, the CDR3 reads TGTGCCAGCAGCTTAGGACCGATAGCCGAAGCTTTCTTT. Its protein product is CASSLGPIAEAFF.

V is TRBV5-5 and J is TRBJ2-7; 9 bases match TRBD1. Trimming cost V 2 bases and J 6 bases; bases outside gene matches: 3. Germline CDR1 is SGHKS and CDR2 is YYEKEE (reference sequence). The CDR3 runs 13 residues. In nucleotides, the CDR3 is TGTGCCAGCAGCTTAACAGGGGGCTCCGAGCAGTACTTC. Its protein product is CASSLTGGSEQYF.

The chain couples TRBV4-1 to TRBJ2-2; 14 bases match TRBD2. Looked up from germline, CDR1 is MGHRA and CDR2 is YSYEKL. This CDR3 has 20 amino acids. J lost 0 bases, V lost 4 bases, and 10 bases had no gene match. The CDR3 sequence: CASSRGLAGVGYANTGELFF. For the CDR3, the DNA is TGCGCCAGCAGCCGGGGACTAGCGGGAGTGGGTTACGCGAACACCGGGGAGCTGTTTTTT.

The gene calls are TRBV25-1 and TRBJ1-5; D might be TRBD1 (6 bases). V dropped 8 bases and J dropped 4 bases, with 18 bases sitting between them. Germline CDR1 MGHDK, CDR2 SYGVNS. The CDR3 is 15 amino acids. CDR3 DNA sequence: TGTGCCAGCGGGTCGGACAGAGATTCTAATCAGCCCCAGCATTTT. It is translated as CASGSDRDSNQPQHF.

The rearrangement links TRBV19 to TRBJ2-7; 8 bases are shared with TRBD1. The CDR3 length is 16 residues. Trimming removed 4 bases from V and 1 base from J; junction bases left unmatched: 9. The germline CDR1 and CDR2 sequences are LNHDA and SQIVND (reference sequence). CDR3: CASSTWTGSHSYEQYF. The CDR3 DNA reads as TGTGCCAGTAGTACCTGGACAGGGTCACATTCCTACGAGCAGTACTTC.

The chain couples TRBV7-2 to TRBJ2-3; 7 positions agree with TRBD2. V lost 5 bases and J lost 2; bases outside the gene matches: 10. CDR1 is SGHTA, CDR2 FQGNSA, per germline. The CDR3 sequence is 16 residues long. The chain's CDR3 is CASSVTSVLDTDTQYF. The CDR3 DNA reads TGTGCCAGCAGCGTAACTAGCGTCCTTGACACAGATACGCAGTATTTT.

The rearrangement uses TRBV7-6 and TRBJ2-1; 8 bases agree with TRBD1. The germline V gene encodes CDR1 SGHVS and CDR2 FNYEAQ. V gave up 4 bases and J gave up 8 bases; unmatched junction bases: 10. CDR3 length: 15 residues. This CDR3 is CASSSLRGLRDEQFF. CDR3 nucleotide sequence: TGTGCCAGCAGCTCGCTCAGGGGGCTGAGGGATGAGCAGTTCTTC.

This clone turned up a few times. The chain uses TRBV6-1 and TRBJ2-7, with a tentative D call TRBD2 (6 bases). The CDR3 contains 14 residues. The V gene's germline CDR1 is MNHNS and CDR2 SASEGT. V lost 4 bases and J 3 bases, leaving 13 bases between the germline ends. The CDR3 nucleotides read TGTGCCAGCAGTGCATCTGGGGGGTACTACGAGCAGTACTTC. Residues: CASSASGGYYEQYF.

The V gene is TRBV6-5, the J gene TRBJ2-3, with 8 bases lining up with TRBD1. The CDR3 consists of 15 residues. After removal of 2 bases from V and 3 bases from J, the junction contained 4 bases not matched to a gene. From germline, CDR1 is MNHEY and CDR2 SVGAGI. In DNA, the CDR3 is TGTGCCAGCAGTTACCCGGGACAGGCGACAGATACGCAGTATTTT. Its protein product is CASSYPGQATDTQYF.

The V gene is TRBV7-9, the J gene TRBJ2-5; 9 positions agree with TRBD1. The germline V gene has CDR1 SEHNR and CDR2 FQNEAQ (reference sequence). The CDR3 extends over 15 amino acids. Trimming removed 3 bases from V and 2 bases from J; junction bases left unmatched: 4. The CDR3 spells CASSFRQGDQETQYF. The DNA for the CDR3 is TGTGCCAGCAGCTTTAGACAGGGGGATCAAGAGACCCAGTACTTC.

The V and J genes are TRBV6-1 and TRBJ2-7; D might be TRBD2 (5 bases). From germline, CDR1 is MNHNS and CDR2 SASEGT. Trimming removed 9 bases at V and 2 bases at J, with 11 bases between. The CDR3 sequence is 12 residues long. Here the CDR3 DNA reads TGTGCCAGTGGACTGGGCGCCTACGAGCAGTACTTC. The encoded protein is CASGLGAYEQYF.